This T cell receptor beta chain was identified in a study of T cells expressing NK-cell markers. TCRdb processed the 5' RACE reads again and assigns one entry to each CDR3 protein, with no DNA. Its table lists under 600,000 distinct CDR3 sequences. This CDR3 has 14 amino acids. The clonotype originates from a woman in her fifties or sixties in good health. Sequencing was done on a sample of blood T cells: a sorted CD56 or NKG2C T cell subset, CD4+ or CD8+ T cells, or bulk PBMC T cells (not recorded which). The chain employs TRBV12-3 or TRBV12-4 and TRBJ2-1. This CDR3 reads CASSRLDHTNEQFF.